This record covers a single T cell receptor beta chain. This CDR3 contains 17 residues. The J segment lost 0 bases and the V segment lost 4 bases, leaving 12 bases of the junction unmatched. Germline-derived CDR1 and CDR2 are LNHDA and SQIVND (reference sequence). This sample is drawn from a study of shared clonotypes between healthy human individuals. TCRdb's copy holds only in-frame clones and misses some; the assay was immunoSEQ multiplex PCR. The table has 2,100,000 or so clones, roughly 95% seen once. The TCR was taken from a man aged 18-30 years in good health. The sequencing sample was made of naive CD4+ T cells sorted from blood. Subset meaning: CD45RA+ positively selected. The rearrangement uses TRBV19 and TRBJ2-7, with 7 bases fitting TRBD1. For the CDR3, the DNA is TGTGCCAGTAGTACCGAATCCTGGGACAGTTCCTCCTACGAGCAGTACTTC. It specifies CASSTESWDSSSYEQYF.